The T cell receptor (beta chain) under discussion was sequenced for a study of blood T cell repertoires in COVID-19. Study context: The analysed material was cDNA or gDNA that came from T cells, B-cell-depleted T cells, or PBMCs.

The CDR3 covers 17 residues. Germline V CDR1 and CDR2: KGHDR, SFDVKD. The V and J ends lost 3 bases and 0 bases respectively, with 14 bases between them. Data came from immunoSEQ multiplex PCR; TCRdb stores just in-frame clones and leaves some out. The table includes 75,000 to 90,000 clones, roughly 88% detected once. The chain carries TRBV24-1 and TRBJ2-1; perhaps TRBD2 as D (5 bases). Material: peripheral blood. This clonotype was sampled from a woman in her forties or fifties in a cohort sampled during active COVID-19. DNA of the CDR3: TGTGCCACCAGTGATCCCGCTAGCCCAAGCTCCTACAATGAGCAGTTCTTC. Amino acid sequence: CATSDPASPSSYNEQFF.